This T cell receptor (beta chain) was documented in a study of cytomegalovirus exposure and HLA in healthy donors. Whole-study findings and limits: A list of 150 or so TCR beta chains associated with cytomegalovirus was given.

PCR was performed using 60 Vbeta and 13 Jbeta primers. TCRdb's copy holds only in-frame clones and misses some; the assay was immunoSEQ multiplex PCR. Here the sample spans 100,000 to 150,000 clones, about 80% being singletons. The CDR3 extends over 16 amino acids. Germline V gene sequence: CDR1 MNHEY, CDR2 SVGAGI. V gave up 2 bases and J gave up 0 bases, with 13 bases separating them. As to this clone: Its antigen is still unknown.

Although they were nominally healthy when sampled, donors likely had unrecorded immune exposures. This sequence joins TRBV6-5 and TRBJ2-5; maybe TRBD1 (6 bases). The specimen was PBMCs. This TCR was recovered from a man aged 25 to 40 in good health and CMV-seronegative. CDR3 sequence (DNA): TGTGCCAGCAGTTACGGGGGACACGGTAACCAAGAGACCCAGTACTTC. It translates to CASSYGGHGNQETQYF.